This TCR beta chain is drawn from a study of Ad26.COV2.S vaccination and SARS-CoV-2 variants. Study conclusions and caveats: The breadth of spike-specific CD8+ and CD4+ T cell responses after vaccination was reportedly substantial. Non-spike TCR breadth did not differ much between vaccine and placebo recipients.

Profiling relied on immunoSEQ multiplex PCR, and the TCRdb table lists in-frame clones only, not all of them. This table has more than 120,000 clones, about nine tenths appearing once. Trimming removed 3 bases from V and 1 base from J; junction bases left unmatched: 2. This CDR3 is built from 15 residues. CDR1 SEHNR and CDR2 FQNEAQ come from the germline V gene (reference sequence). Turning to this clone: Its antigen is currently unknown.

This TCR was sampled from a human donor who had recovered from COVID-19. The chain combines TRBV7-9 with TRBJ2-4; 8 bases map to TRBD1. The source material was peripheral blood, sampled after recovery from COVID-19. For the CDR3, the DNA is TGTGCCAGCAGCTTTCAGGGGGCTGCCAAAAACATTCAGTACTTC. It codes for CASSFQGAAKNIQYF.